This TCR beta chain was recovered during a study of blood T cell repertoires in COVID-19 (TCRdb year 2020). Broadly, across the study: Samples covering the acute and convalescent phases of COVID-19 were provided by collaborators in the United States, Italy and Spain. Sample metadata almost always included a de-identified subject ID, COVID-19 status, age in years and sex. Deeply sampled blood TCRbeta repertoires from subjects exposed to, actively infected with, or recovered from COVID-19 were included in the dataset. Samples came from the ongoing ImmuneRACE study (first 160 participants) plus 1,254 subjects from 6 global collaborators. The repertoires were released in a freely available public database meant as a resource for research on the immune response to SARS-CoV-2. The material from the prospective study consisted of cDNA or gDNA derived from T cells, B-cell-depleted T cells, or PBMCs. Where HLA class I and class II types were available, the types were taken from metadata supplied by the sample provider, not from assay-based typing.

Samples from volunteer blood donors who had recovered from COVID-19 were contributed by a second Seattle source. Whole blood was collected in K2EDTA tubes by collaborating institutions according to the institutions' own protocols. For TCRbeta analysis, collaborators shipped samples as frozen whole blood, isolated PBMCs, or DNA extracted from either of those sample types. The immunoSEQ Assay, a bias-controlled multiplex PCR, was used to amplify TCRbeta CDR3 regions from genomic DNA. Regarding the original processing steps: Nucleated cell counts per sample were estimated from amplification of reference gene primers within the assay. To quantify the absolute abundance of each unique TCRbeta CDR3 rearrangement, sequence reads were collapsed and filtered. For each sample, productive Simpson clonality was calculated by taking the square root of Simpson's diversity index across productive rearrangements. Held by TCRdb, this immuneACCESS table contains in-frame sequences only and omits some clones. Under half of the omission traces to an unresolved V gene where checked; the cause of the rest is unknown. V, J and clone size reflect that table, while D and trimming were determined from the DNA. For this sample the table gives 140,000 or so clones, of which around 87% were detected only once. Approximately 40% of the sample rests with the top ten.

V is cut by 1 base and J by 2 bases, and the space between the germline ends is 18 bases. CDR1 is given as SEHNR and CDR2 as FQNEAQ, both from the germline V gene (reference sequence). The CDR3 contains 17 residues, cysteine and phenylalanine counted. Only the CDR3 part of the read is kept: 51 bases, read in frame from the first base. Points the paper makes about the study in general: Clinical and demographic metadata were provided uncurated, with the amount varying by source and participant.

As for this clone: It lacks a known antigen. Per-base quality was not reported, and no clone a single base away is much larger than it.

This TCR was recovered from a man aged 50-60 years who had recovered from COVID-19. The rearranged segments are TRBV7-9 and TRBJ2-7; the D region possibly corresponds to TRBD1 (6 bases align). Material: peripheral blood. The CDR3 loop reads CASSLVGLSEGAYEQYF. At the DNA level, the sequence is TGTGCCAGCAGCTTAGTTGGCCTGTCAGAGGGGGCCTACGAGCAGTACTTC.